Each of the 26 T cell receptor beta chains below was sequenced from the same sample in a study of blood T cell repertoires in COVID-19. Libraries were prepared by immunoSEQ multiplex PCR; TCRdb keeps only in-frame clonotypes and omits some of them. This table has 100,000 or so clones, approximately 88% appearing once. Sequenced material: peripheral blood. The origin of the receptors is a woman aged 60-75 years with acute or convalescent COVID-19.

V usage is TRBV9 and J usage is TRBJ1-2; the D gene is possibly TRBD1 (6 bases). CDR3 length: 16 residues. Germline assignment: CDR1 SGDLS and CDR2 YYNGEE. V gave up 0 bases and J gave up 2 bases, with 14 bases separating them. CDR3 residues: CASSVGTAKENYGYTF. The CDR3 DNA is TGTGCCAGCAGCGTAGGGACAGCCAAAGAAAACTATGGCTACACCTTC.

Here the CDR3 DNA reads TGTGCCAGCAGCTATCAGGGGGCGTCACCGTTGAACACCGGGGAGCTGTTTTTT. This gives the protein CASSYQGASPLNTGELFF. The V gene is TRBV9, the J gene TRBJ2-2; 8 bases map to TRBD1. Germline V gene sequence: CDR1 SGDLS, CDR2 YYNGEE. With V trimmed by 4 bases and J by 1 base, 12 bases remained unmatched. The CDR3 has 18 amino acids.

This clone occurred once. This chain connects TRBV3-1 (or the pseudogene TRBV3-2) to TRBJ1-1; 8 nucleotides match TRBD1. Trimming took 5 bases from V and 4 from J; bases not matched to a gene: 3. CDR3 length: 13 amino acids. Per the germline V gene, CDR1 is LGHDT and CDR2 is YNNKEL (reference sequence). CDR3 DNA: TGTGCCAGCAGCGCAACAGGGGGCACTGAAGCTTTCTTT. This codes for CASSATGGTEAFF.

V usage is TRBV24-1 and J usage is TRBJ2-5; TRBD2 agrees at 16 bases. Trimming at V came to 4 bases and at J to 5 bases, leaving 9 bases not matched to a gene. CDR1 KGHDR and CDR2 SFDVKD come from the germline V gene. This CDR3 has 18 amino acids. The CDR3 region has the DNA TGTGCCACCAGTGAGCCTGGGACTAGCGGGAGGGCAGGGGAGACCCAGTACTTC. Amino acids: CATSEPGTSGRAGETQYF.

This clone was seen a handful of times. CDR3 DNA: TGTGCCATCAGCGCTGGAGGGCCAACAGATACGCAGTATTTT. Its translation: CAISAGGPTDTQYF. The genes are TRBV10-3 and TRBJ2-3, with D perhaps matching TRBD2 (6 bases). Trimming removed 6 bases from V and 3 bases from J, with 13 bases in between. CDR3 size: 14 residues. The V gene's germline CDR1 is ENHRY and CDR2 SYGVKD.

The CDR3 here is CASSPDRNYGYTF. The CDR3 DNA sequence: TGCGCCAGCAGCCCCGACAGGAACTATGGCTACACCTTC. V is TRBV10-1 and J is TRBJ1-2; possibly TRBD1 for D (6 bases). The CDR3 length is 13 residues. Trimming stripped 6 bases from V and 2 bases from J, with 10 bases between. Germline CDR1 is WNHNN and CDR2 is SYGVQD (reference sequence).

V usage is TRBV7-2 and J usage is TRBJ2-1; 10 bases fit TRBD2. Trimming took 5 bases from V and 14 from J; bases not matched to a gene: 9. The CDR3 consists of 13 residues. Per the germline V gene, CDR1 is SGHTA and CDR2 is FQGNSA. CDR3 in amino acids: CASSVTLSGRKFF. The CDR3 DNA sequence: TGTGCCAGCAGCGTAACCCTTAGCGGGAGGAAGTTCTTC. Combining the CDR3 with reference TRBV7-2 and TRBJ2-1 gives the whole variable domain GAGVSQSPSNKVTEKGKDVELRCDPISGHTALYWYRQSLGQGLEFLIYFQGNSAPDKSGLPSDRFSAERTGGSVSTLTIQRTQQEDSAVYLCASSVTLSGRKFFGPGTRLTVL.

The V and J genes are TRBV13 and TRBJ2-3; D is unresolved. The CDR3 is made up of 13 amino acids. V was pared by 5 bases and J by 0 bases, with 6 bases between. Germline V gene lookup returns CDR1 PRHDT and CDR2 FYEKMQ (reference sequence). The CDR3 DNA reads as TGTGCCAGCAGCCGGAGAAGCACAGATACGCAGTATTTT. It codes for CASSRRSTDTQYF. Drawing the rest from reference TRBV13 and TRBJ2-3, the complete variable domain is AAGVIQSPRHLIKEKRETATLKCYPIPRHDTVYWYQQGPGQDPQFLISFYEKMQSDKGSIPDRFSAQQFSDYHSELNMSSLELGDSALYFCASSRRSTDTQYFGPGTRLTVL.

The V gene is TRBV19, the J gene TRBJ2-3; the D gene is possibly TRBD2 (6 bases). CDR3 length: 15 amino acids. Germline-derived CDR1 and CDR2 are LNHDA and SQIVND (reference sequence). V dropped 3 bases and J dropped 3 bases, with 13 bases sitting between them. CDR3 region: CASSILAAITDTQYF. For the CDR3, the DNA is TGTGCCAGTAGTATTTTAGCGGCGATAACAGATACGCAGTATTTT.

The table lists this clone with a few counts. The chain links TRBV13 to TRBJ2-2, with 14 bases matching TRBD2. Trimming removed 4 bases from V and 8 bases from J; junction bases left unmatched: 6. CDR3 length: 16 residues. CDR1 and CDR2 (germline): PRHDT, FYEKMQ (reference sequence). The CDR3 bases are TGTGCCAGCAGCTCCGGGACTAGCGGGAGTTCTGGGGAGCTGTTTTTT. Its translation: CASSSGTSGSSGELFF.

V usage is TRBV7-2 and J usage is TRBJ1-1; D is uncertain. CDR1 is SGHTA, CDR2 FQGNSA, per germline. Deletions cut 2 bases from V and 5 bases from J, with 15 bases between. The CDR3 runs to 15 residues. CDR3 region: CASSLSPARRTEAFF. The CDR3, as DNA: TGTGCCAGCAGCTTATCCCCGGCTAGGAGGACTGAAGCTTTCTTT. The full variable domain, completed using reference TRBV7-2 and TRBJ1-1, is GAGVSQSPSNKVTEKGKDVELRCDPISGHTALYWYRQSLGQGLEFLIYFQGNSAPDKSGLPSDRFSAERTGGSVSTLTIQRTQQEDSAVYLCASSLSPARRTEAFFGQGTRLTVV.

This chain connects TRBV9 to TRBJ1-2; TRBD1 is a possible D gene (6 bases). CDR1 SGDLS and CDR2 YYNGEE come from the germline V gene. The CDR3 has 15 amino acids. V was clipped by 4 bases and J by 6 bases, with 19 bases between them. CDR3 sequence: CASSRQVGSLHGYTF. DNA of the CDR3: TGTGCCAGCAGCAGACAGGTTGGTTCATTGCATGGCTACACCTTC.

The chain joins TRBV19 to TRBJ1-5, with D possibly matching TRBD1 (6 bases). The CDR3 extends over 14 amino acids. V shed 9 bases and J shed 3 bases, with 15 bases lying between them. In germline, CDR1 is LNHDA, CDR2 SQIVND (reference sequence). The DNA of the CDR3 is TGTGCCAGCCAAGGGGGGGACCTCAATCAGCCCCAGCATTTT. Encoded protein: CASQGGDLNQPQHF.

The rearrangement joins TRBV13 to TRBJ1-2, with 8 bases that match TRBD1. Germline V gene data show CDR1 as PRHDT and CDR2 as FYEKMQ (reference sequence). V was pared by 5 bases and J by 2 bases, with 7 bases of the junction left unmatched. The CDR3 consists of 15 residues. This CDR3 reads CASSLGTGVNYGYTF. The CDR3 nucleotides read TGTGCCAGCAGCCTCGGGACAGGAGTCAACTATGGCTACACCTTC.

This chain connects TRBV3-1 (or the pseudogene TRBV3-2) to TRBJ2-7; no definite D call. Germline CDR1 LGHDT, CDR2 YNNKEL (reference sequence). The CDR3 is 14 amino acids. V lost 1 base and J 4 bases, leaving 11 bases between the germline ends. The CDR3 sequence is CASSQGSYIYEQYF. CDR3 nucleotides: TGTGCCAGCAGCCAAGGGTCCTATATTTACGAGCAGTACTTC.

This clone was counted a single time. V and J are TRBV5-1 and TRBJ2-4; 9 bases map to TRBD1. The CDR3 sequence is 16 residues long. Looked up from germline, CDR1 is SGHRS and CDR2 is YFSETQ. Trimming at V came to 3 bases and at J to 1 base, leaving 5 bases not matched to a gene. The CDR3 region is CASSSRTGEAKNIQYF. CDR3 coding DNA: TGCGCCAGCAGCTCCCGGACAGGGGAGGCCAAAAACATTCAGTACTTC.

The DNA of the CDR3 is TGTGCCAGCAGCCCCACGTCCGGTAATTCACCCCTCCACTTT. This translates into CASSPTSGNSPLHF. The chain links TRBV9 to TRBJ1-6, with D uncertain. CDR3 size: 14 residues. The V end was cut by 4 bases, the J end by 6 bases, with 11 bases between. The germline CDR1 and CDR2 sequences are SGDLS and YYNGEE.

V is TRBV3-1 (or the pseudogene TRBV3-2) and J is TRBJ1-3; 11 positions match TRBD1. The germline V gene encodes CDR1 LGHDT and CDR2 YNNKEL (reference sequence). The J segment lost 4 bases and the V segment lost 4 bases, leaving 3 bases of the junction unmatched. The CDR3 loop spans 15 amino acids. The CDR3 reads CASSPGQGAGNTIYF. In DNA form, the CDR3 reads TGTGCCAGCAGCCCCGGACAGGGGGCCGGAAACACCATATATTTT.

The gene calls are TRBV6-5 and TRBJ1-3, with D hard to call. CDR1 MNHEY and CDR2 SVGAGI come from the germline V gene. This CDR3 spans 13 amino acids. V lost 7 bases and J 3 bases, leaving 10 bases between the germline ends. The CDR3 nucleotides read TGTGCCAGCAATCCCCGGGGTGGAAACACCATATATTTT. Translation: CASNPRGGNTIYF.

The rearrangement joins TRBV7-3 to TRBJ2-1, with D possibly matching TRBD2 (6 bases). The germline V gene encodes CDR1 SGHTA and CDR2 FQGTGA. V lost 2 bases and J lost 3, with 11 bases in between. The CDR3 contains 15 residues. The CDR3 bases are TGTGCCAGCAGCTTATATAGCGGTAACTACAATGAGCAGTTCTTC. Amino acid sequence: CASSLYSGNYNEQFF.

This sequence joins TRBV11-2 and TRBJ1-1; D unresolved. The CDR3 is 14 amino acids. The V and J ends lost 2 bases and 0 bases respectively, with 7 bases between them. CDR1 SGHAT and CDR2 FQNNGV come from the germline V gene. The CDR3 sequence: CASSLSSVNTEAFF. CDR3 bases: TGTGCCAGCAGCTTATCCTCAGTGAACACTGAAGCTTTCTTT.

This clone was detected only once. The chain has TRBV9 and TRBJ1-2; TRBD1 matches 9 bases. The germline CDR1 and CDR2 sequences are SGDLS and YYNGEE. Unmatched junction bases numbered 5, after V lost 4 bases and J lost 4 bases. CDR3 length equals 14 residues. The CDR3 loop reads CASSPLTGGYGYTF. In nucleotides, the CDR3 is TGTGCCAGCAGCCCGTTGACAGGGGGCTATGGCTACACCTTC.

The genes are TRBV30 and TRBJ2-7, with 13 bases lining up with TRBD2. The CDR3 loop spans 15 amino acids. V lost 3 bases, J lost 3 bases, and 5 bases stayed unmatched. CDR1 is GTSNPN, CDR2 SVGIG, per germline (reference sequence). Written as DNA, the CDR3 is TGTGCCTGGAGGGACGGACTAGCGGGAGTCTACGAGCAGTACGTC. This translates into CAWRDGLAGVYEQYV.

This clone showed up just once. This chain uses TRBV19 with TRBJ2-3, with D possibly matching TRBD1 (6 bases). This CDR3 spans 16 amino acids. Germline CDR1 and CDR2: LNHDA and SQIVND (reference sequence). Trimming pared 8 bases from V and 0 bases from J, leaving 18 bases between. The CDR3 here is CASSPGALGSTDTQYF. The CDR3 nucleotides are TGTGCCAGTTCACCAGGGGCTCTCGGTAGCACAGATACGCAGTATTTT.

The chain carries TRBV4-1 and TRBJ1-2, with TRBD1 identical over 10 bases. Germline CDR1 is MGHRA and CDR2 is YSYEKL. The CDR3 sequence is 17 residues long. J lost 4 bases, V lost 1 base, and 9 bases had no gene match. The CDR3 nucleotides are TGCGCCAGCAGCCAAGGCGTGACAGGGGGCCTGGGCTATGGCTACACCTTC. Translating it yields CASSQGVTGGLGYGYTF.

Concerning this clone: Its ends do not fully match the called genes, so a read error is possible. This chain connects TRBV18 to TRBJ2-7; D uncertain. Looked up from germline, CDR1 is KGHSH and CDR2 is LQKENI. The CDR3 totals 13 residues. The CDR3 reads CASSPNRRYGQYF. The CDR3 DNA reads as TGTGCCAGCTCACCGAACCGCCGATACGGGCAGTACTTC.